Listed below are T cell receptor beta chains from one sample, sequenced in a study of blood T cell repertoires in COVID-19. This table comes from immunoSEQ multiplex PCR, and its TCRdb copy is limited to in-frame clones, with some not included. This sample has 300,000 to 350,000 clones, with roughly 87% found just once. The sequenced sample consisted of PBMCs or T cells enriched from blood (not recorded which). The receptors originated from a woman aged 25-40 years who had recovered from COVID-19. The CDR3 runs from the conserved cysteine through the conserved F or W.

V	CDR3
TRBV24-1	CATSDTDSTYEQYF
TRBV27	CASRQTGSGLAGGPYEQYF
TRBV11-2	CASSQGPGINQPQHF
TRBV19	CASSIDFEETQYF
TRBV2	CASSVGSETEAFF
TRBV28	CASSLGTSTNEKLFF
TRBV11-3	CASSLAGTGGTDTQYF
TRBV10-3	CAISESSGNTEAFF
TRBV15	CATSRDPGYEQYF
TRBV18	CASSRRENEAFF
TRBV6-5	CASSETQGELAEAFF
TRBV10-3	CATWTGRSNNQPQHF
TRBV5-6	CASRRQGNQETQYF
TRBV3-1/TRBV3-2	CASSRNLALAGGLRYEQYF
TRBV18	CASSPTSQGSGNTIYF
TRBV9	CASSVDSGVASGVRETQYF
TRBV15	CATSRDTEPGGYTF
TRBV6-2/TRBV6-3	CASSPTYGTGAFNQPQHF
TRBV6-5	CASSSGRGLSSQPQHF
TRBV30	CAWSPLVNTEAFF
TRBV28	CASSPLGQGETQYF
TRBV29-1	CSVWDRKSEAFF
TRBV25-1	CASSETGYGYTF
TRBV10-2	CASSFNRAPYEQYF
TRBV27	CASSPPRRMNTEAFF
TRBV7-9	CASSLDVETDTQYF
TRBV1	CTSSQVRDRGLFNEKLFF
TRBV29-1	CSVAITGANVLTF
TRBV18	CASSYAGNQPQHF
TRBV14	CASSHYEGEAKTQYF
TRBV7-2	CASSLGRGTSGQFF
TRBV11-2	CASSLDRVGGKLFF
TRBV5-1	CASSLTGSSYNEQFF
TRBV3-1/TRBV3-2	CASSPTTGNSPLHF
TRBV6-5	CASSQGSGANVLTF
TRBV28	CASSLGTGTLGNTIYF
TRBV2	CARTGLAGANSYEQYF